The 21 T cell receptor beta chains below were found in one sample sequenced in a study of blood T cell repertoires in COVID-19. Repertoires were generated with immunoSEQ multiplex PCR, while TCRdb's copy carries only in-frame clones and drops some. The profile shows fewer than 400,000 clones, 87% of them singletons. The sample taken for sequencing was PBMCs or T cells enriched from blood (not recorded which). These TCRs come from a woman younger than 35 who had recovered from COVID-19.

The chain combines TRBV7-9 with TRBJ1-1, with 10 bases identical to TRBD1. The CDR3 consists of 15 residues. V shed 4 bases, J shed 5 bases, and the junction held 7 bases outside the gene matches. Germline V gives CDR1 SEHNR, CDR2 FQNEAQ (reference sequence). This CDR3 is CASSYPTGGRTEAFF. In DNA form, the CDR3 reads TGTGCCAGCAGCTACCCGACAGGGGGCCGGACTGAAGCTTTCTTT.

The J gene is TRBJ1-1, the V gene TRBV11-3; TRBD1 is a possible D gene (6 bases). CDR3 size: 13 residues. V was pared by 0 bases and J by 10 bases, with 12 bases between. Looked up from germline, CDR1 is SGHNT and CDR2 is YENEEA. The CDR3 sequence: CASSLDSRGRAFF. The CDR3 nucleotides read TGTGCCAGCAGCTTAGATAGTAGGGGGAGAGCTTTCTTT.

The V call is TRBV2, the J call TRBJ2-5, with a tentative D call TRBD1 (6 bases). This CDR3 is 12 amino acids long. Germline V lookup: CDR1 SNHLY, CDR2 FYNNEI. The ends were cut back, 3 bases at V and 4 bases at J, with 6 bases in the middle. In DNA, the CDR3 is TGTGCCAGCAGTGACAGGGGAGAGACCCAGTACTTC. Protein sequence: CASSDRGETQYF.

V is TRBV12-3 or TRBV12-4 and J is TRBJ1-1, with D possibly being TRBD1 (6 bases). The CDR3 has 13 amino acids. Trimming pared 5 bases from V and 10 bases from J, leaving 17 bases between. CDR3 in amino acids: CASSPTGAQGAFF. CDR3 nucleotide sequence: TGTGCCAGCAGTCCGACAGGAGCCCAGGGAGCTTTCTTT.

This chain connects TRBV5-1 to TRBJ1-5, with D maybe TRBD1 (6 bases). With 0 bases removed from V and 3 bases from J, the gap between germline ends came to 10 bases. Per the germline V gene, CDR1 is SGHRS and CDR2 is YFSETQ. This CDR3 spans 15 amino acids. For the CDR3, the DNA is TGCGCCAGCAGCTTGGAGACAGGTTACAATCAGCCCCAGCATTTT. It is translated as CASSLETGYNQPQHF.

The V gene is TRBV6-5, the J gene TRBJ2-1, with 10 nucleotides matching TRBD2. The length of the CDR3 is 15 residues. V gave up 4 bases and J gave up 3 bases; unmatched junction bases: 3. Germline loops: CDR1 MNHEY, CDR2 SVGAGI. The chain's CDR3 is CASSSGTSDYNEQFF. For the CDR3, the DNA is TGTGCCAGCAGTTCCGGGACTAGCGACTACAATGAGCAGTTCTTC.

This clone was observed a few times. The sample has other DNA sequences that encode this CDR3 too. The chain recombines TRBV30 with TRBJ1-1, with D perhaps matching TRBD1 (5 bases). The CDR3 contains 13 residues. Looked up from germline, CDR1 is GTSNPN and CDR2 is SVGIG (reference sequence). Deletions cut 5 bases from V and 1 base from J, with 11 bases between. The CDR3 sequence is CAWSRDSNTEAFF. DNA of the CDR3: TGTGCCTGGTCTAGGGACTCGAACACTGAAGCTTTCTTT.

The chain employs TRBV27 and TRBJ2-7, with 8 positions matching TRBD1. The CDR3 is made up of 17 amino acids. Germline loops: CDR1 MNHEY, CDR2 SMNVEV (reference sequence). The V gene end was trimmed by 5 bases and the J gene end by 3 bases; junction bases not matched to a gene: 15. This CDR3 is CASSLIYRGARNYEQYF. CDR3 DNA: TGTGCCAGCAGTCTAATTTACAGGGGGGCCCGAAACTACGAGCAGTACTTC.

This clone was counted once. The V and J genes are TRBV28 and TRBJ1-5; the D is unclear. The germline CDR1 and CDR2 sequences are MDHEN and SYDVKM. The CDR3 spans 14 residues. The V and J ends lost 7 bases and 3 bases respectively, with 13 bases between them. In nucleotides, the CDR3 is TGTGCCAGCACCCCCGAGGGATTCAATCAGCCCCAGCATTTT. It encodes CASTPEGFNQPQHF.

This sequence joins TRBV7-2 and TRBJ2-5; the D is unclear. V lost 1 base to trimming and J lost 6 bases, with 12 bases between them. The germline V gene has CDR1 SGHTA and CDR2 FQGNSA. This CDR3 contains 14 residues. The CDR3: CASSLDLGGKTQYF. CDR3 sequence (DNA): TGTGCCAGCAGCTTAGATTTAGGCGGAAAGACCCAGTACTTC.

The gene calls are TRBV30 and TRBJ2-5; D may be TRBD2 (5 bases). V was pared by 4 bases and J by 2 bases, with 11 bases between. From germline, CDR1 is GTSNPN and CDR2 SVGIG (reference sequence). CDR3 length: 13 amino acids. The CDR3 region has the DNA TGTGCCTGGAAGGCTAGCAGTCAAGAGACCCAGTACTTC. Amino acids: CAWKASSQETQYF.

V and J are TRBV27 and TRBJ1-5; 7 nucleotides line up with TRBD1. The V gene's germline CDR1 is MNHEY and CDR2 SMNVEV (reference sequence). V gave up 3 bases and J gave up 0 bases; unmatched junction bases: 5. There are 16 residues in the CDR3. CDR3 loop: CASSLGPGGSNQPQHF. CDR3 coding DNA: TGTGCCAGCAGTTTGGGGCCAGGGGGTAGCAATCAGCCCCAGCATTTT.

This clone was observed once. The chain joins TRBV2 to TRBJ1-4; 8 bases line up with TRBD1. The germline CDR1 and CDR2 sequences are SNHLY and FYNNEI. The J segment lost 10 bases and the V segment lost 1 base, leaving 5 bases of the junction unmatched. This CDR3 spans 14 amino acids. The CDR3 here is CASSEEQGVGKLFF. The CDR3 DNA is TGTGCCAGCAGTGAAGAACAGGGGGTGGGAAAACTGTTTTTT. The whole variable domain, remainder taken from reference TRBV2 and TRBJ1-4, is EPEVTQTPSHQVTQMGQEVILRCVPISNHLYFYWYRQILGQKVEFLVSFYNNEISEKSEIFDDQFSVERPDGSNFTLKIRSTKLEDSAMYFCASSEEQGVGKLFFGSGTQLSVL.

This chain uses TRBV4-3 with TRBJ2-1; 13 nucleotides line up with TRBD2. This CDR3 has 16 residues. J gave up 8 bases and V 1 base, and 5 bases lay outside the gene matches. Germline CDR1 reads LGHNA; CDR2 reads YSLEER. CDR3 amino acids: CASSQGQGLAGDEQFF. The CDR3 region has the DNA TGCGCCAGCAGCCAAGGGCAAGGACTAGCGGGAGATGAGCAGTTCTTC.

J is TRBJ2-7 and V is TRBV7-9; weak D call: TRBD2 (6 bases). Trimming took 5 bases from V and 6 from J, leaving 8 bases between them. Looked up from germline, CDR1 is SEHNR and CDR2 is FQNEAQ (reference sequence). CDR3 length: 11 amino acids. CDR3 sequence reads: CASSHGSEQYF. CDR3 nucleotides: TGTGCCAGCAGCCACGGGAGCGAGCAGTACTTC.

The gene calls are TRBV27 and TRBJ1-6, with D unresolved. This CDR3 is 13 amino acids long. V lost 9 bases and J 6 bases, leaving 12 bases between the germline ends. Germline lookup yields CDR1 MNHEY and CDR2 SMNVEV (reference sequence). The CDR3 bases are TGTGCCAGTAGAAAACCCGTTAATTCACCCCTCCACTTT. Translation: CASRKPVNSPLHF.

The chain carries TRBV30 and TRBJ1-1; 8 bases agree with TRBD1. CDR1 and CDR2 (germline): GTSNPN, SVGIG (reference sequence). With V trimmed by 0 bases and J by 4 bases, 7 bases remained unmatched. This CDR3 is 15 amino acids long. Written as DNA, the CDR3 is TGTGCCTGGAGTGTACTACCAGGGGGCGGCACTGAAGCTTTCTTT. Its protein product is CAWSVLPGGGTEAFF.

This chain uses TRBV18 with TRBJ1-6, with 7 bases identical to TRBD1. Germline V gene lookup returns CDR1 KGHSH and CDR2 LQKENI. This CDR3 has 16 residues. V lost 3 bases, J lost 0 bases, and 2 bases stayed unmatched. In DNA, the CDR3 is TGTGCCAGCTCACCTTGGGACAGCTCCTATAATTCACCCCTCCACTTT. Its protein product is CASSPWDSSYNSPLHF.

The chain carries TRBV5-1 and TRBJ2-3; tentative D call: TRBD1 (6 bases). This CDR3 has 15 residues. Germline V gene data show CDR1 as SGHRS and CDR2 as YFSETQ. The ends were cut back, 4 bases at V and 0 bases at J, with 12 bases in the middle. The CDR3 bases are TGCGCCAGCAGCCTGAGGACAGCTAGCACAGATACGCAGTATTTT. Residues: CASSLRTASTDTQYF.

V gene TRBV15 combines with J gene TRBJ2-1, with unresolved D. Trimming left V 1 base short and J 5 bases short, with 6 bases between. CDR3 length: 13 amino acids. The germline CDR1 and CDR2 sequences are LNHNV and YYDKDF (reference sequence). CDR3 DNA: TGTGCCACCAGCAGAGGTCCGGACAATGAGCAGTTCTTC. It is translated as CATSRGPDNEQFF.

V and J are TRBV10-3 and TRBJ2-1; 7 bases match TRBD2. Germline assignment: CDR1 ENHRY and CDR2 SYGVKD. V lost 4 bases to trimming and J lost 7 bases; unmatched junction nucleotides: 7. The CDR3 is 14 amino acids. CDR3 DNA: TGTGCCATCAGTGCTAGCGGATGGATTAATGAGCAGTTCTTC. Translated: CAISASGWINEQFF.